This TCR beta chain derives from a study of blood T cell repertoires in COVID-19. Overall study context: PBMCs, B-cell-depleted T cells, or T cells were the source of the cDNA or gDNA that made up the material.

Under the authors' procedure: Using reference gene primer amplification, nucleated cell counts were estimated. The data were produced by immunoSEQ multiplex PCR, yet TCRdb's version contains in-frame clones alone and is incomplete. Clone size and V and J calls were adopted from that table, with D and trimming inferred from the DNA. The sample lists some 80,000 clones, roughly 87% seen once, with about 12% in the top ten. V lost 3 bases to trimming and J lost 8 bases; unmatched junction nucleotides: 3. The CDR3 is 14 amino acids. Per germline, CDR1 MRHNA and CDR2 SNTAGT. Material for sequencing was peripheral blood. The receptor was derived from a man older than 75 with acute or convalescent COVID-19. V and J are TRBV6-4 and TRBJ1-4, with 10 bases matching TRBD1. The CDR3 region is CASSEGTGDEKLFF. The CDR3 DNA follows: TGTGCCAGCAGTGAAGGGACAGGGGACGAAAAACTGTTTTTT.